The sequence of this T cell receptor beta chain was determined in a study of T cell responses to AZD1222 COVID-19 vaccine. About this clone: Antigen: not known.

The germline CDR1 and CDR2 sequences are MNHNY and SVGAGI (reference sequence). V lost 6 bases, J lost 1 base, and 15 bases lay in between. The CDR3 sequence is 15 residues long. Regarding the study as a whole: There were mostly white British donors and more females than males, and clonal diversity was possibly underestimated.

Assay used: immunoSEQ multiplex PCR; TCRdb lists only in-frame clones, some missing. The sample carries 120,000 to 150,000 clones, about 90% recorded once. This chain uses TRBV6-6 with TRBJ1-1, with TRBD1 as a possible D gene (6 bases). The TCR was taken from an adult who received the AZD1222 COVID-19 vaccine. Specimen: peripheral blood, collected 28 days after the second AZD1222 dose. The CDR3 DNA reads TGTGCCAGCAGCCCCCAGGGGACCCAGAACACTGAAGCTTTCTTT. It is translated as CASSPQGTQNTEAFF.